This note documents a single T cell receptor (beta chain) sequence. Its cognate antigen is unknown. Additional DNA sequences in this sample encode the identical CDR3. The germline CDR1 and CDR2 sequences are SGHNT and YYREEE (reference sequence). Between the trimmed V and J ends, which lost 0 bases and 2 bases, there was a span of 3 bases. CDR3 length: 12 residues. The data were taken from a study of shared clonotypes between healthy human individuals. It was CD45RO-negative cells, positively selected for CCR7, that made up naive CD8 cells, with terminally differentiated effector memory CD45RA+ cells excluded. Broader study findings: Non-shared clonotypes were found to have lower generation probabilities than the clonotypes that were shared by all four of the sorted-subset donors. Memory subsets generally showed smaller estimated richness than naive subsets did.

This was a deep-level run. DNA at about 0.2 ug, roughly 27,000 T cell genomes, went into sorted-subset replicate PCRs. Here immunoSEQ multiplex PCR was the method, and the copy in TCRdb shows in-frame clones only, minus some. The profile covers about 870,000 clones, with 80% to 95% appearing a single time and about 24% taken by the ten largest. The sample taken for sequencing was naive CD8+ T cells sorted from blood. The J gene is TRBJ2-7, the V gene TRBV5-4; no definite D call. This receptor was obtained from a man aged 30 to 45 in good health. DNA for the CDR3: TGTGCCAGCAGCTTGGCTCCCTACGAGCAGTACTTC. This encodes CASSLAPYEQYF.